This T cell receptor beta chain stems from a study of graft-versus-host responses after intestinal transplantation. Study-level background: Recipients were given multivisceral, liver-intestinal, or isolated intestinal transplants. All recipients got anti-thymocyte globulin induction, then tacrolimus and steroids for three to four years.

Sequencing used immunoSEQ multiplex PCR; TCRdb keeps in-frame clones, though not all of them. The top ten clones hold roughly 2% of a sample with over 15,000 clones, around 40% of them seen once. Responder cells that were proliferating and CFSE-low, both CD3+CD4+ and CD3+CD8+, were sorted after the reaction. Deletions cut 6 bases from V and 14 bases from J, with 14 bases between. This CDR3 has 11 amino acids. Germline V gives CDR1 SGHTA, CDR2 FQGNSA. Study-level findings and limits: Recipient-marrow GvH clones were detected, some having first appeared in ileum or blood.

The material sequenced was alloreactive CD4+ T cells from a mixed lymphocyte reaction culture, taken before transplantation. Subset noted: CFSE-low proliferating T cells sorted from roughly six-day pre-transplant mixed lymphocyte reaction (GvH or HvG direction). This clonotype originated in a human patient who was an organ donor for intestinal transplantation. The chain uses TRBV7-2 and TRBJ2-1; D is perhaps TRBD1 or TRBD2 (6 bases each). The CDR3 nucleotides are TGTGCCAGCAGTTCCGGGGGCAGCAAGTTCTTC. Encoded protein: CASSSGGSKFF.